These 30 T cell receptor beta chains came from one sample sequenced in a study of T cells expressing NK-cell markers. From its re-call of the 5' RACE reads, TCRdb lists each CDR3 protein once, without DNA. The listing records 300,000 to 500,000 distinct CDR3 sequences. The material sequenced was blood T cells: a sorted CD56 or NKG2C T cell subset, CD4+ or CD8+ T cells, or bulk PBMC T cells (not recorded which). The receptors originated from a woman in her forties or fifties in good health.

The rearrangement links TRBV5-1 to TRBJ2-5; absent DNA, TCRdb's TRBD1 call cannot be checked. The CDR3 length is 16 residues. The germline V gene encodes CDR1 SGHRS and CDR2 YFSETQ. The CDR3 spells CASSLPGQGRPETQYF.

This chain connects TRBV29-1 to TRBJ1-1; TCRdb's D gene call, TRBD1, goes unchecked for lack of DNA. Germline CDR1 reads SQVTM; CDR2 reads ANQGSEA. The length of the CDR3 is 14 residues. The CDR3: CSAKEGTANTEAFF.

The chain joins TRBV20-1 to TRBJ1-2; TCRdb's D call, TRBD1, is unchecked because there is no DNA. The germline gives CDR1 DFQATT, CDR2 SNEGSKA (reference sequence). This CDR3 is 13 amino acids long. CDR3 region: CSAHTGGVYGYTF.

V is TRBV4-1 and J is TRBJ2-4; TCRdb indicates TRBD1, and absent DNA this call remains unverified. Germline CDR1 and CDR2: MGHRA and YSYEKL. The CDR3 sequence is 14 residues long. CDR3 region: CALGGIPRQNIQYF.

The V gene is TRBV12-3 or TRBV12-4, the J gene TRBJ1-6. The CDR3 sequence is 13 residues long. This chain's CDR3 is CASSLEEGSPLHF.

The J gene is TRBJ2-1, the V gene TRBV7-2; TCRdb picks TRBD2, but there is no DNA to check that call. CDR1 is SGHTA, CDR2 FQGNSA, per germline. The CDR3 totals 16 residues. The CDR3 sequence: CASSLGQGLAGYEQFF.

This chain uses TRBV10-3 with TRBJ2-1; TCRdb lists TRBD1, though no DNA is available to test this call. CDR3 length: 15 amino acids. Germline V gene lookup returns CDR1 ENHRY and CDR2 SYGVKD. CDR3 loop: CAISSDRASYNEQFF.

This chain connects TRBV4-1 to TRBJ1-2. Germline values: CDR1 MGHRA, CDR2 YSYEKL. This CDR3 is built from 14 residues. The CDR3 sequence is CASSQDRATYGYTF.

The chain couples TRBV5-1 to TRBJ2-1; the TRBD2 assignment by TCRdb is unverifiable without DNA. Germline assignment: CDR1 SGHRS and CDR2 YFSETQ. The CDR3 length is 21 residues. This CDR3 is CASSQSLTGTSGRPTYNEQFF.

The genes are TRBV10-3 and TRBJ1-3. This CDR3 contains 13 residues. The germline V gene encodes CDR1 ENHRY and CDR2 SYGVKD. The CDR3 protein is CAISIDSGNTIYF.

The chain has TRBV14 and TRBJ2-3; there is no DNA to check the TCRdb D call of TRBD2. Germline V gene lookup returns CDR1 SGHDN and CDR2 FVKESK. This CDR3 comprises 17 residues. CDR3 region: CASSQHPGAGVIDTQYF.

The rearrangement uses TRBV12-3 or TRBV12-4 and TRBJ1-5. This CDR3 has 15 amino acids. This CDR3 reads CASSFQGPTGQPQHF.

The chain couples TRBV7-9 to TRBJ2-3. CDR3 length equals 14 residues. Germline V lookup: CDR1 SEHNR, CDR2 FQNEAQ (reference sequence). The CDR3 spells CASSFITTTDTQYF.

The chain joins TRBV7-9 to TRBJ1-2; as DNA is missing, the TRBD1 call by TCRdb cannot be tested. The germline V gene encodes CDR1 SEHNR and CDR2 FQNEAQ (reference sequence). This CDR3 contains 14 residues. This CDR3 reads CASSLAVVGAGYTF.

The chain joins TRBV9 to TRBJ2-1; the TCRdb D gene call, TRBD1, has no DNA to confirm it. Germline V gene lookup returns CDR1 SGDLS and CDR2 YYNGEE. The CDR3 is made up of 16 amino acids. Here the CDR3 reads CASSVQGARPYNEQFF.

The chain uses TRBV18 and TRBJ2-3; lacking DNA, the TRBD1 call made by TCRdb goes unchecked. CDR3 length equals 13 residues. Germline V gene sequence: CDR1 KGHSH, CDR2 LQKENI. The CDR3 loop is CASSPVAGDTQYF.

This chain uses TRBV27 with TRBJ2-1; TCRdb returns TRBD1, unconfirmable since there is no DNA. The CDR3 length is 12 residues. Germline-derived CDR1 and CDR2 are MNHEY and SMNVEV (reference sequence). Here the CDR3 reads CASSLTGAEQFF.

The rearrangement links TRBV7-9 to TRBJ2-5; TCRdb gives TRBD1 as the D gene, but with no DNA this cannot be confirmed. The germline gives CDR1 SEHNR, CDR2 FQNEAQ (reference sequence). This CDR3 region has 15 residues. CDR3 sequence reads: CASSFGPQGQETQYF.

This chain uses TRBV27 with TRBJ2-1; lacking DNA, the TRBD1 call made by TCRdb goes unchecked. The CDR3 is 15 amino acids. Germline CDR1 is MNHEY and CDR2 is SMNVEV (reference sequence). CDR3 amino acids: CASSLDRGLMNEQFF.

The rearrangement links TRBV12-3 or TRBV12-4 to TRBJ2-3; the TRBD1 assignment by TCRdb is unverifiable without DNA. This CDR3 contains 14 residues. The CDR3 here is CASSSDSRTDTQYF.

This rearrangement joins TRBV28 to TRBJ1-3. The CDR3 spans 12 residues. Germline V CDR1 and CDR2: MDHEN, SYDVKM. This CDR3 reads CGASFSGNTIYF.

The V gene is TRBV7-2, the J gene TRBJ2-1. The CDR3 is 13 residues long. Per germline, CDR1 SGHTA and CDR2 FQGNSA. The CDR3 is CASSTHVYNEQFF.

The rearrangement uses TRBV18 and TRBJ2-7; absent DNA, TCRdb's TRBD2 call cannot be checked. Germline V gene sequence: CDR1 KGHSH, CDR2 LQKENI. The CDR3 contains 15 residues. The CDR3 loop is CASSPSSGRRDEQYF.

The rearrangement uses TRBV5-1 and TRBJ2-1; TCRdb selects TRBD2, and the lack of DNA leaves this call unchecked. CDR1 and CDR2 (germline): SGHRS, YFSETQ. The CDR3 sequence is 16 residues long. The CDR3 sequence is CASSLGLAGYYNEQFF.

The chain has TRBV21-1 and TRBJ2-4. TRBV21-1 is termed a pseudogene. The CDR3 covers 22 residues. The CDR3 region is CASSKETGSSFLQPLAKNIQYF.

J is TRBJ2-1 and V is TRBV10-3. CDR3 length equals 16 residues. CDR1 is ENHRY and CDR2 is SYGVKD in the germline V gene. CDR3 residues: CAISELKGGSYNEQFF.

V gene TRBV10-3 combines with J gene TRBJ1-2; lacking DNA, the TRBD1 call made by TCRdb goes unchecked. CDR1 and CDR2 from the germline V gene are ENHRY and SYGVKD. This CDR3 is built from 13 residues. CDR3 sequence reads: CAISDPGFYGYTF.

V gene TRBV12-3 or TRBV12-4 combines with J gene TRBJ1-6; TCRdb indicates TRBD1, and absent DNA this call remains unverified. CDR3 size: 14 residues. Here the CDR3 reads CASSPVIGVSPLHF.

This rearrangement joins TRBV6-1 to TRBJ1-5; TCRdb's D call of TRBD1 is untestable without DNA. CDR3 size: 15 residues. Germline values: CDR1 MNHNS, CDR2 SASEGT. This chain's CDR3 is CASSQTGPGNQPQHF.

The chain employs TRBV5-1 and TRBJ2-4; lacking DNA, the TRBD2 call made by TCRdb goes unchecked. The CDR3 runs 16 residues. The germline gives CDR1 SGHRS, CDR2 YFSETQ. CDR3: CASSTLPSANKNIQYF. Combining the CDR3 with reference TRBV5-1 and TRBJ2-4 gives the whole variable domain KAGVTQTPRYLIKTRGQQVTLSCSPISGHRSVSWYQQTPGQGLQFLFEYFSETQRNKGNFPGRFSGRQFSNSRSEMNVSTLELGDSALYLCASSTLPSANKNIQYFGAGTRLSVL.